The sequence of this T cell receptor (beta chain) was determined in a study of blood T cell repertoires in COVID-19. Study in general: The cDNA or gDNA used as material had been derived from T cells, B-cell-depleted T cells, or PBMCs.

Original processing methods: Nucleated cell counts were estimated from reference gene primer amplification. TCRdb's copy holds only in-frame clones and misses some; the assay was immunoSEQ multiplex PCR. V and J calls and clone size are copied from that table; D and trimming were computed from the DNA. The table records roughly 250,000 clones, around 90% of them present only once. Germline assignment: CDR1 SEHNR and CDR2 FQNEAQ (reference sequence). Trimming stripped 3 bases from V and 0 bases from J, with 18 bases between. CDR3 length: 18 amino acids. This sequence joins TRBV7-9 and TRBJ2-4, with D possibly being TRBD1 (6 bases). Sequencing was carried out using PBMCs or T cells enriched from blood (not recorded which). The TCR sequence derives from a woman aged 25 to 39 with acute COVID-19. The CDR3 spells CASSLEPSRGRAKNIQYF. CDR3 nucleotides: TGTGCCAGCAGCTTGGAACCGAGCAGGGGTCGAGCCAAAAACATTCAGTACTTC.